The 25 T cell receptor beta chains listed next were all sequenced from one sample in a study of long-term antiretroviral therapy in people with HIV. Run at survey level, the immunoSEQ assay was version v3.0. TCRdb's table, derived via immunoSEQ multiplex PCR, lists solely in-frame clones and lacks some. The data hold approximately 18,000 clones, with roughly 92% observed a single time. The source was unsorted PBMCs, collected 0.6 years after starting antiretroviral therapy. The receptors originated from a woman aged 40-49 years with HIV.

The chain carries TRBV18 and TRBJ1-6, with D unclear. CDR1 KGHSH and CDR2 LQKENI come from the germline V gene. V was clipped by 3 bases and J by 9 bases, with 12 bases between them. The CDR3 length is 14 residues. In nucleotides, the CDR3 is TGTGCCAGCTCACCTGGGGAACCGGGTTCACCCCTCCACTTT. Its translation is CASSPGEPGSPLHF.

The chain uses TRBV6-6 and TRBJ2-7; D uncertain. The CDR3 extends over 11 amino acids. V lost 3 bases and J 5 bases, leaving 5 bases between the germline ends. The V gene's germline CDR1 is MNHNY and CDR2 SVGAGI (reference sequence). The CDR3 loop is CASSYKNEQYF. DNA of the CDR3: TGTGCCAGCAGTTATAAGAACGAGCAGTACTTC.

This clone was detected only a few times. The V call is TRBV6-1, the J call TRBJ1-5, with 7 bases fitting TRBD1. The J segment lost 0 bases and the V segment lost 3 bases, leaving 2 bases of the junction unmatched. This CDR3 has 15 amino acids. Germline V gene lookup returns CDR1 MNHNS and CDR2 SASEGT. CDR3 sequence reads: CASSDRGYSNQPQHF. As DNA, the CDR3 is TGTGCCAGCAGTGACAGGGGGTATAGCAATCAGCCCCAGCATTTT.

Remarks on this clone: This CDR3 is also generated by other DNA sequences in the sample. This chain links TRBV7-9 with TRBJ1-1; D gene uncertain. V was clipped by 0 bases and J by 0 bases, with 2 bases between them. The CDR3 runs 13 residues. CDR1 and CDR2 from the germline V gene are SEHNR and FQNEAQ (reference sequence). The CDR3 reads CASSLAMNTEAFF. Here the CDR3 DNA reads TGTGCCAGCAGCTTAGCGATGAACACTGAAGCTTTCTTT.

The chain links TRBV7-9 to TRBJ2-1; no firm D call. This CDR3 contains 13 residues. V was pared by 3 bases and J by 0 bases, with 3 bases between. CDR1 SEHNR and CDR2 FQNEAQ come from the germline V gene (reference sequence). CDR3 in DNA: TGTGCCAGCAGCTTGAGCTCCTACAATGAGCAGTTCTTC. It specifies CASSLSSYNEQFF. The variable domain in full, completed from reference TRBV7-9 and TRBJ2-1, reads DTGVSQNPRHKITKRGQNVTFRCDPISEHNRLYWYRQTLGQGPEFLTYFQNEAQLEKSRLLSDRFSAERPKGSFSTLEIQRTEQGDSAMYLCASSLSSYNEQFFGPGTRLTVL.

This clone was picked up one time. This chain uses TRBV6-6 with TRBJ1-2; D may be TRBD1 (6 bases). This CDR3 has 13 residues. Trimming took off 10 bases at V and 2 bases at J, with 14 bases between the two ends. Germline CDR1 is MNHNY and CDR2 is SVGAGI (reference sequence). CDR3 coding DNA: TGTGCCAACAAACCGGGGGGCAACTATGGCTACACCTTC. It encodes CANKPGGNYGYTF.

The chain employs TRBV18 and TRBJ2-7; D is uncertain. Germline V lookup: CDR1 KGHSH, CDR2 LQKENI. This CDR3 is built from 12 residues. V was pared by 3 bases and J by 7 bases, with 10 bases between. The CDR3 DNA reads TGTGCCAGCTCACCCAAATCCGAGGAGCAGTACTTC. Translated, it gives CASSPKSEEQYF.

The chain recombines TRBV19 with TRBJ1-5; TRBD1 matches at 7 bases. Germline V gene lookup returns CDR1 LNHDA and CDR2 SQIVND (reference sequence). CDR3 length equals 15 residues. Unmatched junction bases numbered 12, after V lost 3 bases and J lost 10 bases. The CDR3 DNA follows: TGTGCCAGTAGTATTCCCCGACAGGGCCAAACACCCCAGCATTTT. This sequence encodes CASSIPRQGQTPQHF. The full variable domain, with the rest looked up from reference TRBV19 and TRBJ1-5, is DGGITQSPKYLFRKEGQNVTLSCEQNLNHDAMYWYRQDPGQGLRLIYYSQIVNDFQKGDIAEGYSVSREKKESFPLTVTSAQKNPTAFYLCASSIPRQGQTPQHFGDGTRLSIL.

The chain is built from TRBV25-1 and TRBJ1-4, with 7 bases matching TRBD1. CDR3 length equals 15 residues. From germline, CDR1 is MGHDK and CDR2 SYGVNS. The V segment lost 5 bases and the J segment 10 bases; nucleotides outside the gene matches: 13. The CDR3 nucleotides are TGTGCCAGCAGTCCTATTGGGACAGAGTTTGGAAAACTGTTTTTT. It is translated as CASSPIGTEFGKLFF. The full variable domain, in which reference TRBV25-1 and TRBJ1-4 provide the parts outside the CDR3, is EADIYQTPRYLVIGTGKKITLECSQTMGHDKMYWYQQDPGMELHLIHYSYGVNSTEKGDLSSESTVSRIRTEHFPLTLESARPSHTSQYLCASSPIGTEFGKLFFGSGTQLSVL.

This chain connects TRBV5-1 to TRBJ2-1, with D perhaps TRBD1 (6 bases). The germline V gene has CDR1 SGHRS and CDR2 YFSETQ. The CDR3 spans 16 residues. Trimming took off 2 bases at V and 9 bases at J, with 21 bases between the two ends. The CDR3 DNA sequence: TGCGCCAGCAGCTTCTACTCCGGGACAACCCGAGGTGAGCAGTTCTTC. Translating gives CASSFYSGTTRGEQFF.

V and J are TRBV6-1 and TRBJ1-2; no clear D gene. The CDR3 runs 14 residues. Germline lookup yields CDR1 MNHNS and CDR2 SASEGT. V lost 1 base and J lost 4, with 10 bases in between. The CDR3 sequence: CASSEGRQSYGYTF. The DNA of the CDR3 is TGTGCCAGCAGTGAAGGACGGCAGAGCTATGGCTACACCTTC.

CDR3 DNA: TGTGCCAGCAGTTCGGGACAGGGCCTAGATACGCAGTATTTT. Translating gives CASSSGQGLDTQYF. The V gene is TRBV6-1, the J gene TRBJ2-3, with 9 bases fitting TRBD1. Germline V gene sequence: CDR1 MNHNS, CDR2 SASEGT. V shed 5 bases and J 5 bases; nucleotides not matched to a gene: 5. The CDR3 length is 14 residues.

This chain uses TRBV9 with TRBJ1-2; 9 bases fit TRBD1. CDR3 length: 15 residues. Germline V gives CDR1 SGDLS, CDR2 YYNGEE. The V and J ends lost 4 bases and 8 bases, in that order; junction bases with no gene match: 12. The CDR3 region is CASSNAGTGFEGYTF. Written as DNA, the CDR3 is TGTGCCAGCAGCAATGCCGGGACAGGGTTTGAAGGCTACACCTTC.

The chain joins TRBV28 to TRBJ2-7; no reliable D call. The CDR3 runs to 14 residues. The germline CDR1 and CDR2 sequences are MDHEN and SYDVKM. V lost 5 bases to trimming and J lost 1 base, with 12 bases between them. The CDR3: CASSPYVKSYEQYF. The CDR3 bases are TGTGCCAGCAGTCCCTACGTTAAGTCCTACGAGCAGTACTTC.

The rearrangement joins TRBV4-1 to TRBJ1-5; 8 bases line up with TRBD1. The trim removed 3 bases at V and 3 bases at J, leaving 4 bases unmatched. Per germline, CDR1 MGHRA and CDR2 YSYEKL. CDR3 length: 15 residues. The CDR3 protein is CASSHAGGYNQPQHF. The DNA of the CDR3 is TGCGCCAGCAGCCACGCAGGGGGCTACAATCAGCCCCAGCATTTT.

The chain carries TRBV6-5 and TRBJ1-2; D is unclear. The germline gives CDR1 MNHEY, CDR2 SVGAGI. V was trimmed by 0 bases and J by 4 bases, leaving 12 bases between them. The CDR3 consists of 15 residues. The CDR3 region has the DNA TGTGCCAGCAGTTACTCGCGGGAACCGGGCTATGGCTACACCTTC. It codes for CASSYSREPGYGYTF.

The chain joins TRBV19 to TRBJ1-1; D remains ambiguous. V gave up 1 base and J gave up 0 bases, with 6 bases separating them. The germline V gene encodes CDR1 LNHDA and CDR2 SQIVND (reference sequence). CDR3 length equals 14 residues. For the CDR3, the DNA is TGTGCCAGTAGTATAGGGGGTATGAACACTGAAGCTTTCTTT. Translating it yields CASSIGGMNTEAFF.

The chain carries TRBV10-3 and TRBJ2-3; D possibly corresponds to TRBD2 (7 bases). The germline CDR1 and CDR2 sequences are ENHRY and SYGVKD. The CDR3 runs 16 residues. Trimming took 5 bases from V and 2 from J, leaving 17 bases between them. CDR3 nucleotide sequence: TGTGCCATCAGTCCCGGAATGGGGGGGCACACAGATACGCAGTATTTT. Translated, it gives CAISPGMGGHTDTQYF.

The chain joins TRBV7-8 to TRBJ2-7, with 7 bases matching TRBD2. Germline CDR1 and CDR2: SGHVS and FQNEAQ. With V trimmed by 1 base and J by 3 bases, 0 bases remained unmatched. This CDR3 is 13 amino acids long. Written as DNA, the CDR3 is TGTGCCAGCAGCTTAGGCGGGGGCTACGAGCAGTACTTC. This sequence encodes CASSLGGGYEQYF. Based on the CDR3 plus reference TRBV7-8 and TRBJ2-7, the full variable domain is GAGVSQSPRYKVAKRGQDVALRCDPISGHVSLFWYQQALGQGPEFLTYFQNEAQLDKSGLPSDRFFAERPEGSVSTLKIQRTQQEDSAVYLCASSLGGGYEQYFGPGTRLTVT.

This chain uses TRBV7-8 with TRBJ2-3; 7 nucleotides align to TRBD2. This CDR3 contains 18 residues. The V segment lost 5 bases and the J segment 4 bases; nucleotides outside the gene matches: 18. CDR1 and CDR2 from the germline V gene are SGHVS and FQNEAQ. CDR3 loop: CASSEIPAGLSASDTQYF. In DNA, the CDR3 is TGTGCCAGCAGCGAGATACCGGCGGGACTAAGCGCCTCAGATACGCAGTATTTT.

The rearrangement joins TRBV30 to TRBJ1-6; maybe TRBD1 (6 bases). Trimming stripped 3 bases from V and 8 bases from J, with 20 bases between. Germline V gene lookup returns CDR1 GTSNPN and CDR2 SVGIG (reference sequence). This CDR3 contains 16 residues. CDR3 loop: CAWSVKGGGGYSPLHF. The CDR3, as DNA: TGTGCCTGGAGCGTCAAGGGTGGGGGCGGTTATTCACCCCTCCACTTT.

The V and J genes are TRBV11-2 and TRBJ2-3; D not certain. Trimming took 2 bases from V and 11 from J, leaving 17 bases between them. The CDR3 sequence is 14 residues long. The germline CDR1 and CDR2 sequences are SGHAT and FQNNGV. The CDR3 loop reads CASSLTATSWRQYF. DNA of the CDR3: TGTGCCAGCAGCTTAACCGCCACTTCCTGGAGGCAGTATTTT.

This clone appeared once. The chain uses TRBV7-9 and TRBJ1-2; D is unresolved. The CDR3 is 14 residues long. The V end was cut by 5 bases, the J end by 4 bases, with 14 bases between. In germline, CDR1 is SEHNR, CDR2 FQNEAQ (reference sequence). The CDR3 is CASSPQDRTYGYTF. For the CDR3, the DNA is TGTGCCAGCAGCCCCCAGGATCGTACCTATGGCTACACCTTC.

In this sample, this clone turned up once. The chain is built from TRBV7-9 and TRBJ1-4; D perhaps matches TRBD1 (6 bases). V was pared by 5 bases and J by 8 bases, with 18 bases between. Germline loops: CDR1 SEHNR, CDR2 FQNEAQ (reference sequence). The CDR3 extends over 15 amino acids. CDR3: CASSRRRDKEEKLFF. The CDR3 nucleotides are TGTGCCAGCAGCAGGCGTAGGGACAAAGAAGAAAAACTGTTTTTT.

The chain has TRBV2 and TRBJ2-2; D remains unclear. The CDR3 length is 14 residues. V was clipped by 6 bases and J by 1 base, with 9 bases between them. Germline V gives CDR1 SNHLY, CDR2 FYNNEI. The CDR3 region has the DNA TGTGCCAGCAGGATTCTAAAGAACACCGGGGAGCTGTTTTTT. It translates to CASRILKNTGELFF.